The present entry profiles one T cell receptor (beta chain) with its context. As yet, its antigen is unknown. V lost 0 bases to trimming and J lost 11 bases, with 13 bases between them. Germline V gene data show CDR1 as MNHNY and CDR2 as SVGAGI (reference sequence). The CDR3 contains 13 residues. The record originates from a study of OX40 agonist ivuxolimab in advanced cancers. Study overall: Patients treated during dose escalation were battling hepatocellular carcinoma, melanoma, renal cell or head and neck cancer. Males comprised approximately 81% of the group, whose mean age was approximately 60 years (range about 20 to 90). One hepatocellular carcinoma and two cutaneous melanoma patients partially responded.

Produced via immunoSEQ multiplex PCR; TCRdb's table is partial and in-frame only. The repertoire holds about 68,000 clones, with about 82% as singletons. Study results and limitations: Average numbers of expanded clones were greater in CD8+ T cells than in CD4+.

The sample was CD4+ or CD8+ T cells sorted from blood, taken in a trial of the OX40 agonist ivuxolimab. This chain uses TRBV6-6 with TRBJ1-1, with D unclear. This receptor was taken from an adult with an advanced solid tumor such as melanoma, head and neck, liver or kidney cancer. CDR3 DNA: TGTGCCAGCAGTTACTCGACCAGTCTGGGGGCTTTCTTT. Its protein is CASSYSTSLGAFF.